The clone carrying this TCR beta chain was counted only a few times. The antigen is undetermined. The length of the CDR3 is 15 residues. V shed 2 bases and J 7 bases; nucleotides not matched to a gene: 8. Germline V CDR1 and CDR2: SGHRS, YFSETQ. The entry originates in a study of blood T cells in healthy people across ages. Study context: Researchers report that template switching captured about one barcoded beta molecule per two T cells.

Study outcomes and limitations: Estimated diversity, derived from one million T cells, was regarded as an underestimate. While age rose, TCR beta diversity per million T cells dropped in a roughly linear way.

The second PCR ran roughly 6 to 12 cycles with a sample-barcoded 5' primer and J-beta primers. All samples yielded 2.5 million or more CDR3-containing paired-end reads. TCRdb re-analysed the 5' RACE reads in MiXCR, keeping a single row per CDR3 protein. The sample carries about 640,000 distinct CDR3 sequences, under 65% recorded once. Sample: blood. The sequence came from a man aged 60 to 75 in good health. The V and J genes are TRBV5-1 and TRBJ2-1, with 8 bases lining up with TRBD1. CDR3 sequence (DNA): TGCGCCAGCAGCTTATCAGGGGGCGCAGGGAATGAGCAGTTCTTC. Amino acid sequence: CASSLSGGAGNEQFF.